This TCR beta chain was obtained from a study of OX40 agonist ivuxolimab in advanced cancers. Study-level information: Previous treatment with anti-PD-1, anti-PD-L1 or anti-CTLA-4 therapy was allowed; 35% to 50% had received some.

General study findings and limits: Among the lowest levels of clonal expansion were found in partial responders at 0.1-3.0 mg/kg. On average, CD8+ T cells had more expanded clones than CD4+.

As regards this clone: The antigen is undetermined.

The assay was immunoSEQ multiplex PCR, and TCRdb's table has in-frame clones only and misses some. The repertoire holds around 30,000 clones, with roughly 80% as singletons. The CDR3 sequence is 11 residues long. Trimming stripped 1 base from V and 7 bases from J, with 4 bases between. Germline V gives CDR1 SGHTS, CDR2 YDEGEE. The receptor's source is an adult with an advanced solid tumor such as melanoma, head and neck, liver or kidney cancer. V usage is TRBV5-8 and J usage is TRBJ2-3; D uncertain. Sequences were derived from CD4+ or CD8+ T cells sorted from blood, sampled in a trial of the OX40 agonist ivuxolimab. The CDR3 sequence is CASSLMYTQYF. CDR3 in DNA: TGTGCCAGCAGCTTGATGTATACGCAGTATTTT.